This TCR beta chain was identified in a study of T cell responses to AZD1222 COVID-19 vaccine. Overall study findings and caveats: Baseline seropositivity characterized only six AZD1222 recipients.

Libraries were prepared by immunoSEQ multiplex PCR; TCRdb keeps only in-frame clonotypes and omits some of them. The table shows some 150,000 clones, with about 89% occurring only once. Details on this clone: Antigen specificity is unknown.

The CDR3 length is 16 residues. Deletions cut 0 bases from V and 4 bases from J, with 12 bases between. Germline CDR1 reads LNHNV; CDR2 reads YYDKDF (reference sequence). The sequencing used peripheral blood, collected on day 0 of MenACWY control vaccination. This receptor was identified in an adult in good health. The chain carries TRBV15 and TRBJ1-4; no clear D. CDR3 sequence (DNA): TGTGCCACCAGCAGAGATAGGCGAGTCCTTAATGAAAAACTGTTTTTT. It codes for CATSRDRRVLNEKLFF.